This is a list of T cell receptor beta chains from one sample in a study of T cells in Graves' hyperthyroidism and ophthalmopathy. MiXCR, applied by TCRdb to the multiplex PCR reads, yields one record per CDR3 protein. The sample holds over 350,000 distinct CDR3 sequences; about an eighth are singletons and the top ten take around 30%. Specimen: blood. These receptors originate from a man in his fifties with Graves' ophthalmopathy. CDR3s include the opening cysteine and the closing phenylalanine or tryptophan. Each record gives: clone size, J gene, V gene, CDR3 length, D gene, CDR3 DNA, CDR3 protein. The D gene is left open where the match is weak. Size tells how often a clone was seen (once, few, many) or the class of an expanded clone, and some rows leave it out.

>NA|TRBJ2-4|TRBV5-1|14|NA
TGCGCCAGCAGCTTGGAGGCAGGGGTTAACATTCAGTACTTC
CASSLEAGVNIQYF
>many|TRBJ2-2|TRBV7-9|15|NA
TGTGCCAGCTCTCTGAGAGGGATGACGGGCGGGGAGCTGTTTTTT
CASSLRGMTGGELFF
>many|TRBJ2-5|TRBV6-2/TRBV6-3|14|NA
TGTGCCAGCAGTTACTCTGCGGTACAAGAGACCCAGTACTTC
CASSYSAVQETQYF
>NA|TRBJ2-5|TRBV10-3|14|NA
TGTGCCATCAGTGCGCCAGGGGCCTGGGAGACCCAGTACTTC
CAISAPGAWETQYF
>few|TRBJ2-6|TRBV5-1|16|NA
TGCGCCAGCAGCCTGACGGGGGGCCCTGGGGCCAACGTCCTGACTTTC
CASSLTGGPGANVLTF
>few|TRBJ2-3|TRBV2|17|TRBD2
TGTGCCAGCAGTGATGGACTAGCGGGAGGGCCGAAGGATACGCAGTATTTT
CASSDGLAGGPKDTQYF
>many|TRBJ1-2|TRBV3-1|12|TRBD1
TGTGCCAGCAGCCCGACAGGGAGTGGCTACACCTTC
CASSPTGSGYTF
>NA|TRBJ1-3|TRBV18|16|TRBD1
TGTGCCAGCTCACCTGGACAGGTGAGCTCTGGAAACACCATATATTTT
CASSPGQVSSGNTIYF
>few|TRBJ2-7|TRBV7-8|17|TRBD2
TGTGCCAGCAGCCCGCCGGGTCCAGCGGGAGGGCCAATCGAGCAGTACTTC
CASSPPGPAGGPIEQYF
>many|TRBJ2-1|TRBV28|13|TRBD1
TGTGCCAGCATTAGACAGGGGTACAATGAGCAGTTCTTC
CASIRQGYNEQFF
>NA|TRBJ2-5|TRBV6-1|16|NA
TGTGCCAGCAGTTATACCCAACACCAGTACCAAGAGACCCAGTACTTC
CASSYTQHQYQETQYF
>NA|TRBJ2-6|TRBV11-2|17|NA
TGTGCCAGCAGAATTCAACTTGGTACCTCTGGGGCCAACGTCCTGACTTTC
CASRIQLGTSGANVLTF
>NA|TRBJ2-7|TRBV29-1|13|NA
TGCAGCGTTACCAGGGGTTCCAGCTACGAGCAGTACTTC
CSVTRGSSYEQYF
>many|TRBJ2-7|TRBV6-5|16|TRBD1
TGTGCCAGCAGTTACTCGGAACGGGACAGGACCTACGAGCAGTACTTC
CASSYSERDRTYEQYF